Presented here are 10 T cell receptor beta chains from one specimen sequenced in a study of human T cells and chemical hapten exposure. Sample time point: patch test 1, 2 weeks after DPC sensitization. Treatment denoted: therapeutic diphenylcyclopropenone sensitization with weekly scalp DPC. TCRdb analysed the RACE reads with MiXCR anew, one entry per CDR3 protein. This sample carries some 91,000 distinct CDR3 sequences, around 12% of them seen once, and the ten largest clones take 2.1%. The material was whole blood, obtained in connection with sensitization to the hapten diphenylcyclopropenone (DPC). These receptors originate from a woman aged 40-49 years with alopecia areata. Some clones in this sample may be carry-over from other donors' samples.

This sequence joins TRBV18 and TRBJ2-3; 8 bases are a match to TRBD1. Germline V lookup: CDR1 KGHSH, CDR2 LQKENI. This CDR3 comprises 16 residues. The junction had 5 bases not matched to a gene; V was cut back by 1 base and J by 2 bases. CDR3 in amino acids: CASSPLGTGDTDTQYF. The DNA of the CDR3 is TGTGCCAGCTCACCACTGGGGACAGGAGACACAGATACGCAGTATTTT.

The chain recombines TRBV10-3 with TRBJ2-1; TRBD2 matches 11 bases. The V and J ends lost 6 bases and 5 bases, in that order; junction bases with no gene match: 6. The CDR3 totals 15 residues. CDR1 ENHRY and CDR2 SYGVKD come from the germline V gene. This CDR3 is CAISSLLAGDNEQFF. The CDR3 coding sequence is TGTGCCATCAGCTCCTTACTAGCGGGAGACAATGAGCAGTTCTTC.

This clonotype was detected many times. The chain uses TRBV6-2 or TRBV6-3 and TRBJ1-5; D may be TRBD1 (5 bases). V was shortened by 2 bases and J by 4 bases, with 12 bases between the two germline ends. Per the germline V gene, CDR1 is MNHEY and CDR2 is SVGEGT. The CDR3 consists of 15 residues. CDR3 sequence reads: CASSYDQGSNQPQHF. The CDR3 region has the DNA TGTGCCAGCAGTTACGACCAGGGTAGTAATCAGCCCCAGCATTTT.

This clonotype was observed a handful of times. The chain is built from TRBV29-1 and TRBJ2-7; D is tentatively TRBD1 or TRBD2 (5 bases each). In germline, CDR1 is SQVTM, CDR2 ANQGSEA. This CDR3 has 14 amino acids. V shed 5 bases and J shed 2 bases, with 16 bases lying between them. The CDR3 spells CSVTQGAGPYEQYF. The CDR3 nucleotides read TGCAGCGTTACTCAGGGAGCTGGACCCTACGAGCAGTACTTC.

The CDR3 DNA is TGTGCCAGCAGCGCGAGGGTGTACACTGGGGCCAACGTCCTGACTTTC. Translated, it gives CASSARVYTGANVLTF. This chain joins TRBV9 and TRBJ2-6, with D perhaps matching TRBD2 (5 bases). Trimming left V 3 bases short and J 2 bases short, with 12 bases between. CDR1 SGDLS and CDR2 YYNGEE come from the germline V gene. CDR3 length: 16 amino acids.

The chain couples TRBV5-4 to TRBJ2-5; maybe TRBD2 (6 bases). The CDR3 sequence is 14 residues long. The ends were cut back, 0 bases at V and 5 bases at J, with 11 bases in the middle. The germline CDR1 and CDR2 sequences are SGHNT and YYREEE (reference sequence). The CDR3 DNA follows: TGTGCCAGCAGCTTGGAGAGGGAGGCGGAGACCCAGTACTTC. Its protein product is CASSLEREAETQYF.

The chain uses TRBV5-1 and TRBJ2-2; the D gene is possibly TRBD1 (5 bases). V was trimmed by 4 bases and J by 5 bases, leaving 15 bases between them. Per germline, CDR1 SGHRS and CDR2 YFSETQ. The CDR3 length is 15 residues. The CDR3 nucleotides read TGCGCCAGCAGCCCGTCGGCAGCAGGGACCGGGGAGCTGTTTTTT. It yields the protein CASSPSAAGTGELFF.

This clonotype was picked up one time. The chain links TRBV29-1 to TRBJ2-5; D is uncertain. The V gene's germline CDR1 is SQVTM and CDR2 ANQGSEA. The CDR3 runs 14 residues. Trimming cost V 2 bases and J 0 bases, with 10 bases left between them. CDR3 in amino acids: CSVEQEGHQETQYF. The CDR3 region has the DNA TGCAGCGTTGAACAAGAAGGGCACCAAGAGACCCAGTACTTC.

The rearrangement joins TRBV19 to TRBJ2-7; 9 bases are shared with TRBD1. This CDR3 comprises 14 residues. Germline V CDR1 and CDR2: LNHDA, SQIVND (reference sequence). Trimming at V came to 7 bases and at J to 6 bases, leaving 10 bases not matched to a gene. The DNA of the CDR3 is TGTGCCAGTAAGAGTGGGACAGGGAATCGCGAGCAGTACTTC. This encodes CASKSGTGNREQYF.

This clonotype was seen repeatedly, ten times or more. CDR3 in DNA: TGCGCCAGCAGCCCAGAGGGGACTCGGCCACCCTACAATGAGCAGTTCTTC. Its protein is CASSPEGTRPPYNEQFF. The chain uses TRBV5-1 and TRBJ2-1; TRBD2 might be the D (6 bases). Trimming removed 4 bases at V and 2 bases at J, with 19 bases between. This CDR3 has 17 residues. Germline V gene data show CDR1 as SGHRS and CDR2 as YFSETQ.